This TCR beta chain was recovered during a study of cytomegalovirus exposure and HLA in healthy donors. General study findings and limits: Reportedly, cytomegalovirus status was diagnosed with high sensitivity and specificity.

The germline V and J ends were trimmed by 3 bases and 5 bases, with 14 bases remaining between them. The CDR3 consists of 15 residues. Germline-derived CDR1 and CDR2 are SEHNR and FQNEAQ (reference sequence). Generated by immunoSEQ multiplex PCR, the TCRdb table keeps only in-frame clones and is missing some. The sample holds 92,000 or so clones, around 96% seen once. To note about this clone: Its specificity is unknown.

The donors were in the approximately 110-subject validation cohort; that cohort was separate from the approximately 670-subject first cohort. The chain couples TRBV7-9 to TRBJ2-1, with D possibly TRBD1 on 7 matching bases. The sequenced material came from PBMCs. This clonotype originated in a man in his late teens or twenties in good health and CMV-seronegative. Here the CDR3 DNA reads TGTGCCAGCAGCTTTCCAGGGGGGAGGAACAATGAGCAGTTCTTC. Residues: CASSFPGGRNNEQFF.